This T cell receptor beta chain was identified during a study of T cells in Graves' hyperthyroidism and ophthalmopathy. Study-wide findings and caveats: Blood also contained most expanded thyroid clonotypes above 0.001. A model using 13 V-J features told ophthalmopathy apart from stable hyperthyroidism.

Regarding this clonotype: Its antigen remains unknown.

Diagnosis relied on clinical symptoms, serum thyroxine and TRAb, thyroid ultrasound and orbital computed tomography. PBMCs stemmed from around 9.3 ml fresh peripheral blood. With 0 bases clipped from V and 8 bases from J, the junction kept 7 bases outside the gene matches. This CDR3 is 14 amino acids long. CDR1 is DFQATT, CDR2 SNEGSKA, per germline (reference sequence). The CDR3 regions of TCR beta were amplified from RNA transcripts. The HTBI primer set drove a first-round RT-PCR of the TCR CDR3. TCRdb fed the multiplex PCR reads into MiXCR, producing one record per CDR3 protein. Seen here are about 340,000 distinct CDR3 sequences, approximately 18% observed once, and the top ten hold about half.

Source material: blood. This chain connects TRBV20-1 to TRBJ2-4; 7 bases are a match to TRBD2. The origin of this receptor is a woman between 45 and 60 years old with Graves' hyperthyroidism. As DNA, the CDR3 is TGCAGTGCTAGAGATTTAGTTGGGGGGGACATTCAGTACTTC. This gives the protein CSARDLVGGDIQYF.